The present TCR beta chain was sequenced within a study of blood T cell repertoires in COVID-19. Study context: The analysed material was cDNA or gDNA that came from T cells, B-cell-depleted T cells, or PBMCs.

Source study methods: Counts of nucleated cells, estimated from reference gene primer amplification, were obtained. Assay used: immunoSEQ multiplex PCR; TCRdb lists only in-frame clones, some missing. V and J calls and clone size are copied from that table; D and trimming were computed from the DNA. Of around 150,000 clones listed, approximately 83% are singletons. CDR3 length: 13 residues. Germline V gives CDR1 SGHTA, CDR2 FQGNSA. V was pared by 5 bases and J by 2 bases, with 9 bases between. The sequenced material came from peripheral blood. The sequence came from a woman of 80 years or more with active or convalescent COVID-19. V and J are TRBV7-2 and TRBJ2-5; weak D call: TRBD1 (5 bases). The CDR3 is CASSRQLQETQYF. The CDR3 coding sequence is TGTGCCAGCAGCCGACAGTTACAAGAGACCCAGTACTTC.